This T cell receptor beta chain emerged from a study of blood T cell repertoires in COVID-19. Overall study: PBMCs, B-cell-depleted T cells, or T cells were the source of the cDNA or gDNA that made up the material.

Sequencing used immunoSEQ multiplex PCR; TCRdb keeps in-frame clones, though not all of them. This table holds almost 350,000 clones, 89% found once. Germline V lookup: CDR1 SNHLY, CDR2 FYNNEI. The CDR3 contains 12 residues. V lost 10 bases to trimming and J lost 4 bases, with 13 bases between them. Source material: peripheral blood. This TCR was sampled from a woman aged 55-69 years with COVID-19, enrolled during active disease. V and J are TRBV2 and TRBJ1-2, with D perhaps TRBD1 (6 bases). The CDR3 reads CATGWTAYGYTF. The CDR3 DNA follows: TGTGCCACCGGTTGGACAGCCTATGGCTACACCTTC.